Included here is one TCR beta chain sequence, with context. CDR1 PRHDT and CDR2 FYEKMQ come from the germline V gene (reference sequence). There are 16 residues in the CDR3. V trimming: 2 bases; J trimming: 8 bases; junction bases outside the gene matches: 14. How the authors handled the data: Amplification of reference gene primers provided the estimated nucleated cell counts. Profiling relied on immunoSEQ multiplex PCR, and the TCRdb table lists in-frame clones only, not all of them. V and J calls and clone size are copied from that table; D and trimming were computed from the DNA. The sample holds roughly 300,000 clones, roughly 85% seen once. This entry is derived from a study of blood T cell repertoires in COVID-19. As for the study in general: Whether acute or convalescent, the COVID-19 samples came from the United States, Italy and Spain.

Those enrolled, adults aged roughly 18 to 89 years, came from 24 US areas. The source of this sequence is a woman aged 25-40 years who had recovered from COVID-19. Sequencing was done on a sample of PBMCs or T cells enriched from blood (not recorded which). The V call is TRBV13, the J call TRBJ1-2, with 7 bases aligning to TRBD1. The chain's CDR3 is CASSLWKGQSAGGYTF. In DNA form, the CDR3 reads TGTGCCAGCAGCTTATGGAAGGGACAGAGCGCCGGGGGCTACACCTTC.